These 30 T cell receptor beta chains were sequenced from one sample in a study of blood T cell repertoires in COVID-19. Clones were sequenced by immunoSEQ multiplex PCR, and TCRdb holds only the in-frame ones, with some missing. The data hold approximately 390,000 clones, with 85% to 90% observed a single time. Sequencing used PBMCs or T cells enriched from blood (not recorded which). The source is a woman aged 45-60 years who had recovered from COVID-19.

This chain connects TRBV19 to TRBJ2-3; 8 nucleotides agree with TRBD1. The germline V gene has CDR1 LNHDA and CDR2 SQIVND (reference sequence). This CDR3 has 15 residues. With V trimmed by 7 bases and J by 4 bases, 10 bases remained unmatched. The CDR3 is CASMQDRAGSDTQYF. CDR3 DNA: TGTGCCAGTATGCAGGACAGGGCTGGCTCAGATACGCAGTATTTT.

The chain employs TRBV24-1 and TRBJ2-5; tentatively, D is TRBD1 (6 bases). The CDR3 totals 14 residues. The germline V gene has CDR1 KGHDR and CDR2 SFDVKD. The V and J ends lost 3 bases and 5 bases respectively, with 12 bases between them. CDR3 protein: CATSDTGTLETQYF. CDR3 sequence (DNA): TGTGCCACCAGTGATACCGGGACACTGGAGACCCAGTACTTC.

The chain carries TRBV5-1 and TRBJ2-3; no definite D call. Germline V gene sequence: CDR1 SGHRS, CDR2 YFSETQ. Trimming cost V 5 bases and J 4 bases, with 11 bases left between them. The CDR3 runs to 13 residues. The CDR3 sequence is CASRIPSADTQYF. CDR3 coding DNA: TGCGCCAGCAGAATCCCCTCGGCAGATACGCAGTATTTT.

The gene calls are TRBV21-1 and TRBJ2-1; the table calls TRBD2, which could not be checked here. TRBV21-1 is a documented pseudogene. The CDR3 has 15 residues. The CDR3 here is CASSKDERGGNEQFF. The CDR3 DNA reads as TGTGCCAGCAGCAAAGATGAGCGGGGAGGGAATGAGCAGTTCTTC.

The rearrangement links TRBV27 to TRBJ2-1; 8 positions agree with TRBD1. CDR1 is MNHEY, CDR2 SMNVEV, per germline (reference sequence). This CDR3 is 15 amino acids long. V trimming: 4 bases; J trimming: 8 bases; junction bases outside the gene matches: 10. CDR3 sequence: CASSSGQGVGYEQFF. Written as DNA, the CDR3 is TGTGCCAGCAGTTCCGGACAGGGTGTAGGCTATGAGCAGTTCTTC.

This chain links TRBV6-5 with TRBJ1-5; maybe TRBD1 (6 bases). Germline loops: CDR1 MNHEY, CDR2 SVGAGI. The CDR3 consists of 14 residues. V lost 6 bases and J lost 5, with 14 bases in between. The CDR3 protein is CASSPVGQYQPQHF. The CDR3 DNA reads TGTGCCAGCAGCCCCGTCGGACAGTATCAGCCCCAGCATTTT.

This chain links TRBV4-3 with TRBJ2-5; no clear D gene. Between the trimmed V and J ends, which lost 0 bases and 7 bases, there was a span of 21 bases. CDR1 is LGHNA, CDR2 YSLEER, per germline. The CDR3 runs to 17 residues. The CDR3 sequence: CASSQDVEAQSPGTQYF. The CDR3 DNA reads TGCGCCAGCAGCCAAGATGTAGAGGCTCAGAGTCCGGGGACCCAGTACTTC.

The CDR3 sequence is CASSLASSGGNEQFF. CDR3 bases: TGCGCCAGCAGCTTGGCGTCTAGCGGGGGCAATGAGCAGTTCTTC. The rearrangement links TRBV5-1 to TRBJ2-1; the match to TRBD2 covers 10 bases. The germline V gene encodes CDR1 SGHRS and CDR2 YFSETQ. The CDR3 covers 15 residues. The trim removed 0 bases at V and 6 bases at J, leaving 3 bases unmatched.

This chain links TRBV9 with TRBJ2-6; D possibly corresponds to TRBD1 (6 bases). CDR1 and CDR2 (germline): SGDLS, YYNGEE. This CDR3 is built from 13 residues. Trimming removed 0 bases from V and 13 bases from J, with 11 bases in between. This chain's CDR3 is CASSVEQGTVLTF. The CDR3 DNA follows: TGTGCCAGCAGCGTAGAACAGGGAACGGTCCTGACTTTC.

This clone was detected a few times. V and J are TRBV4-3 and TRBJ1-4, with 7 bases matching TRBD1. Trimming took 4 bases from V and 2 from J; bases not matched to a gene: 7. The CDR3 has 16 amino acids. Germline values: CDR1 LGHNA, CDR2 YSLEER. The CDR3 here is CASSRRPGGTNEKLFF. The CDR3 DNA follows: TGCGCCAGCAGCCGACGCCCAGGGGGGACTAATGAAAAACTGTTTTTT.

This chain connects TRBV25-1 to TRBJ1-6; 10 bases fit TRBD1. CDR1 is MGHDK and CDR2 is SYGVNS in the germline V gene. J lost 10 bases, V lost 8 bases, and 5 bases had no gene match. The CDR3 length is 13 residues. The CDR3 is CASGTGVGSPLHF. DNA of the CDR3: TGTGCCAGCGGGACAGGGGTGGGGTCACCCCTCCACTTT.

The chain joins TRBV7-9 to TRBJ2-7; 9 nucleotides match TRBD1. The germline gives CDR1 SEHNR, CDR2 FQNEAQ (reference sequence). J gave up 3 bases and V 3 bases, and 3 bases lay outside the gene matches. The CDR3 is made up of 14 amino acids. CDR3 bases: TGTGCCAGCAGCTTCCGGGACAGGGTCTACGAGCAGTACTTC. Translating it yields CASSFRDRVYEQYF.

This clone was seen just once. The chain combines TRBV5-1 with TRBJ2-7; TRBD1 aligns across 7 bases. The CDR3 loop spans 11 amino acids. Germline V gene data show CDR1 as SGHRS and CDR2 as YFSETQ. V trimming: 4 bases; J trimming: 12 bases; junction bases outside the gene matches: 7. The CDR3 nucleotides are TGCGCCAGCAGCGGAGACAGGGAGTCGTACTTC. It is translated as CASSGDRESYF.

This clone was observed once. The gene calls are TRBV6-5 and TRBJ1-4; TRBD1 agrees at 8 bases. Germline lookup yields CDR1 MNHEY and CDR2 SVGAGI. J gave up 10 bases and V 6 bases, and 13 bases lay outside the gene matches. This CDR3 is 15 amino acids long. The CDR3 DNA is TGTGCCAGCAGCCGAAAGGTACAGGGGGTACGAAAACTGTTTTTT. This gives the protein CASSRKVQGVRKLFF.

This sequence joins TRBV6-2 or TRBV6-3 and TRBJ2-7; 7 bases line up with TRBD2. V shed 2 bases, J shed 2 bases, and the junction held 0 bases outside the gene matches. CDR3 length: 13 amino acids. Germline loops: CDR1 MNHEY, CDR2 SVGEGT. DNA of the CDR3: TGTGCCAGCAGTTACAGCGGGGCCTACGAGCAGTACTTC. Its protein is CASSYSGAYEQYF.

The chain recombines TRBV5-1 with TRBJ1-1; the match to TRBD1 covers 7 bases. The J segment lost 11 bases and the V segment lost 3 bases, leaving 10 bases of the junction unmatched. Germline V gene data show CDR1 as SGHRS and CDR2 as YFSETQ. This CDR3 is built from 13 residues. The DNA for the CDR3 is TGCGCCAGCAGCTGGGAGACAGGGCAGTCGGCTTTCTTT. Translation gives CASSWETGQSAFF.

Note on this clone: At one end, the junction sequence differs from germline, possibly due to a read error. The chain is built from TRBV2 and TRBJ1-2, with D uncertain. CDR1 and CDR2 (germline): SNHLY, FYNNEI. This CDR3 contains 11 residues. CDR3 sequence (DNA): TGTGCCAACAGTCTCAACTATGGCTACACCTTC. It is translated as CANSLNYGYTF.

The chain employs TRBV4-1 and TRBJ1-5; 8 bases align to TRBD1. V was pared by 4 bases and J by 7 bases, with 6 bases of the junction left unmatched. Per germline, CDR1 MGHRA and CDR2 YSYEKL. The CDR3 contains 14 residues. The CDR3 DNA follows: TGCGCCAGCAGCCGGACAGGGAGCGGGCAGCCCCAGCATTTT. The encoded protein is CASSRTGSGQPQHF.

The V and J genes are TRBV5-4 and TRBJ2-5; weak D call: TRBD2 (5 bases). V lost 1 base and J 5 bases, leaving 12 bases between the germline ends. Germline V gene data show CDR1 as SGHNT and CDR2 as YYREEE (reference sequence). This CDR3 has 14 amino acids. CDR3 residues: CASSLTRVGETQYF. CDR3 DNA sequence: TGTGCCAGCAGCTTGACTAGGGTGGGGGAGACCCAGTACTTC.

This clone has a single count. This chain joins TRBV6-5 and TRBJ2-1; D is unresolved. The CDR3 extends over 10 amino acids. The germline gives CDR1 MNHEY, CDR2 SVGAGI. CDR3 sequence reads: CASSYNEQFF. The DNA for the CDR3 is TGTGCGAGCTCCTACAATGAGCAGTTCTTC.

The chain recombines TRBV4-1 with TRBJ2-1; the D gene is possibly TRBD2 (6 bases). This CDR3 region has 15 residues. Looked up from germline, CDR1 is MGHRA and CDR2 is YSYEKL. Between the trimmed V and J ends, which lost 1 base and 7 bases, there was a span of 14 bases. CDR3 in DNA: TGCGCCAGCAGCCAAGTGGGGCGGGGTCGAAATGAGCAGTTCTTC. Protein sequence: CASSQVGRGRNEQFF.

This chain connects TRBV4-1 to TRBJ1-4; the match to TRBD1 covers 9 bases. The CDR3 spans 15 residues. Trimming removed 4 bases from V and 8 bases from J; junction bases left unmatched: 8. The germline gives CDR1 MGHRA, CDR2 YSYEKL. CDR3 nucleotide sequence: TGCGCCAGCAGCCCTTGGACAGGGGCAGGGGAAAAACTGTTTTTT. Translated: CASSPWTGAGEKLFF.

The chain uses TRBV25-1 and TRBJ1-4, with D unresolved. CDR3 length equals 16 residues. CDR1 is MGHDK and CDR2 is SYGVNS in the germline V gene. Trimming pared 4 bases from V and 6 bases from J, leaving 18 bases between. CDR3 residues: CASSVVGVEVDEKLFF. CDR3 DNA: TGTGCCAGCAGTGTGGTCGGGGTGGAAGTAGATGAAAAACTGTTTTTT.

The CDR3: CASSYGQGSNTGELFF. For the CDR3, the DNA is TGTGCCAGCAGTTACGGGCAGGGGTCTAACACCGGGGAGCTGTTTTTT. J is TRBJ2-2 and V is TRBV6-5, with D perhaps matching TRBD1 (6 bases). The CDR3 has 16 residues. Germline-derived CDR1 and CDR2 are MNHEY and SVGAGI. V was clipped by 2 bases and J by 2 bases, with 12 bases between them.

This chain uses TRBV7-2 with TRBJ2-7, with a possible D match to TRBD1 (6 bases). Germline lookup yields CDR1 SGHTA and CDR2 FQGNSA. CDR3 length equals 14 residues. The V gene lost 1 base and the J gene lost 4 bases, with 11 bases spanning the gap. The CDR3 loop reads CASSLDPGTYEQYF. Here the CDR3 DNA reads TGTGCCAGCAGCTTAGATCCAGGGACATACGAGCAGTACTTC.

This chain connects TRBV3-1 (or the pseudogene TRBV3-2) to TRBJ1-4; a weak D match, TRBD1 (6 bases). CDR3 size: 18 residues. The V end lost 1 base, the J end lost 8 bases, and 23 bases lay between the germline ends. Germline-derived CDR1 and CDR2 are LGHDT and YNNKEL (reference sequence). In nucleotides, the CDR3 is TGTGCCAGCAGCCAAGGACCGCTATGGGGGGGCGTCGAGGAAAAACTGTTTTTT. Translation gives CASSQGPLWGGVEEKLFF.

The rearrangement joins TRBV4-3 to TRBJ2-4; TRBD1 matches at 9 bases. V dropped 2 bases and J dropped 1; count of bases not matched to a gene: 6. Looked up from germline, CDR1 is LGHNA and CDR2 is YSLEER. The CDR3 is 17 residues long. The CDR3 bases are TGCGCCAGCAGCCAACTAGGACAGGGGAGCGCCAAAAACATTCAGTACTTC. Amino acid sequence: CASSQLGQGSAKNIQYF.

The chain links TRBV27 to TRBJ2-4, with 9 bases lining up with TRBD1. The junction had 16 bases not matched to a gene; V was cut back by 7 bases and J by 6 bases. Per germline, CDR1 MNHEY and CDR2 SMNVEV (reference sequence). This CDR3 is built from 17 residues. CDR3 region: CASTVTTGGASRNIQYF. CDR3 sequence (DNA): TGTGCCAGCACTGTTACAACAGGGGGCGCGTCCCGAAACATTCAGTACTTC.

This chain uses TRBV6-2 or TRBV6-3 with TRBJ2-1; D is undetermined. The V gene lost 6 bases and the J gene lost 5 bases, with 11 bases spanning the gap. The CDR3 runs 13 residues. The germline V gene has CDR1 MNHEY and CDR2 SVGEGT. CDR3 sequence: CASSLLKNNEQFF. The CDR3 DNA reads as TGTGCCAGCAGCTTACTTAAGAACAATGAGCAGTTCTTC.

This clone came up once. The chain combines TRBV12-3 or TRBV12-4 with TRBJ1-1, with D possibly matching TRBD1 (5 bases). Trimming left V 3 bases short and J 4 bases short, with 9 bases between. The CDR3 extends over 13 amino acids. This CDR3 is CASSFVQGTEAFF. CDR3 sequence (DNA): TGTGCCAGCAGTTTCGTTCAGGGCACTGAAGCTTTCTTT.